The clone carrying this TCR beta chain was seen just once. The data belong to a study of shared T cell receptors in the human thymus. Germline V CDR1 and CDR2: LNHDA, SQIVND (reference sequence). The CDR3 totals 16 residues. Trimming stripped 9 bases from V and 3 bases from J, with 23 bases between. Assay: immunoSEQ multiplex PCR; the TCRdb copy retains only in-frame clones and omits some. The sample comprises approximately 490,000 clones, 75% to 85% of which are singletons, and more than 0.01% rests with the top ten. The same sample was also studied in work on human thymus T cells. That publication notes: Those donating were healthy Finnish infants in corrective surgery for congenital heart defects. In corrective heart surgery, resections were taken, and these provided the thymus tissue. Repertoires from thymus and blood appeared to show biased V and J gene usage. Thymic repertoires overlap heavily among unrelated individuals, related research has reported.

V gene TRBV19 combines with J gene TRBJ1-2, with D unresolved. Source material: thymocytes. The receptor was isolated from a boy under three years old with a congenital heart defect. The CDR3 region has the DNA TGTGCCAGCAAGCAAATAGGGCGGGGATCCGACTATGGCTACACCTTC. This gives the protein CASKQIGRGSDYGYTF.